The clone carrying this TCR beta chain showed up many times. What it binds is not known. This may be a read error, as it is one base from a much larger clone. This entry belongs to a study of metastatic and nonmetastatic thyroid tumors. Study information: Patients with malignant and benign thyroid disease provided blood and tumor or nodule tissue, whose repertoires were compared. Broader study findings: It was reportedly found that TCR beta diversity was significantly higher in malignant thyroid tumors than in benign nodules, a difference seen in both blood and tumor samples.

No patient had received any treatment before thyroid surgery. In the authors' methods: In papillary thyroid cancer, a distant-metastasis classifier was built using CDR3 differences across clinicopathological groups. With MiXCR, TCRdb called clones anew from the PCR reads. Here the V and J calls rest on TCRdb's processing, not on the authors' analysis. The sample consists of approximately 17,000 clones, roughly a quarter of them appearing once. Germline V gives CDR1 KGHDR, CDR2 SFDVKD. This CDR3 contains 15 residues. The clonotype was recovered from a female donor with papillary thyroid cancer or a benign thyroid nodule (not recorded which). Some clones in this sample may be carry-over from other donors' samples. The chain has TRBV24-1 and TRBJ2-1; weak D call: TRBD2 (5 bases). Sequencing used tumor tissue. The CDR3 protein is CAASDFRDSYNEQFF. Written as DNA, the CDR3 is TGTGCCGCCAGTGATTTTCGGGATAGTTACAATGAGCAGTTCTTC.